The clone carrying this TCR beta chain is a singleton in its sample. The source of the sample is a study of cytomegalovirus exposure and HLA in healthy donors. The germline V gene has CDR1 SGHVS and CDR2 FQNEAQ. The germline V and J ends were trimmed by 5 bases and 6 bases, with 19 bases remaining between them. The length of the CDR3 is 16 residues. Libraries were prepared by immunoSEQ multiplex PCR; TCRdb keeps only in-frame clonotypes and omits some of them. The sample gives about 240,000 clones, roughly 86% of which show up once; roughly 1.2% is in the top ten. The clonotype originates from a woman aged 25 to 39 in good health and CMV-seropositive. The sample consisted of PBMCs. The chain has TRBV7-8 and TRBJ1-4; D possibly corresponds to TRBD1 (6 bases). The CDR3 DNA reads TGTGCCAGCAGCGCCTGGACAGTCGGTGTGGATGAAAAACTGTTTTTT. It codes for CASSAWTVGVDEKLFF.